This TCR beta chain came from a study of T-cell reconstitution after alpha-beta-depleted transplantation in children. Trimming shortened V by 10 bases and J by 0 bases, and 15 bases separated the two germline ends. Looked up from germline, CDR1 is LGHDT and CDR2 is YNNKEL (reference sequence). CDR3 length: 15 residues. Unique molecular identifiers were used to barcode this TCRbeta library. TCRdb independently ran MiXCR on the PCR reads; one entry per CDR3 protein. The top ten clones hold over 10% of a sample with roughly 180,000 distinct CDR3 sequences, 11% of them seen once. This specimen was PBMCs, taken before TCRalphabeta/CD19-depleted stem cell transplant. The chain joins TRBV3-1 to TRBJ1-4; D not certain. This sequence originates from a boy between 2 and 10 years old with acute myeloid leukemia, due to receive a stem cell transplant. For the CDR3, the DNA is TGTGCCACCTCGGACTCGTGTGCAACTAATGAAAAACTGTTTTTT. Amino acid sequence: CATSDSCATNEKLFF.